These T cell receptor beta chains were read from a single sample in a study of T-cell memory formation after mild COVID-19. TCRdb recomputed calls from the 5' RACE reads with MiXCR, one row per CDR3 protein. The data hold about 140,000 distinct CDR3 sequences, with roughly 14% observed a single time. The sample comprised PBMCs or a T cell subset sorted from them (not recorded which). These receptors all stem from an adult woman who had mild COVID-19 (a few samples of this study predate the infection). Cell type and time point are not known. Each CDR3 is given with its conserved first and last residue. Each record gives: J gene, D gene, V gene, CDR3 protein. The D gene is left open where the match is weak.

TRBJ2-3	TRBD1	TRBV5-1	CASSLARLDRGADTQYF
TRBJ2-1	-	TRBV10-3	CAISESGNNEQFF
TRBJ1-6	-	TRBV3-1	CASSQSWNSPLHF
TRBJ2-7	TRBD2	TRBV7-9	CASSPGRTRSSLGEQYF
TRBJ2-7	TRBD2	TRBV12-3/TRBV12-4	CASSSSGSAHVEQYF
TRBJ2-3	-	TRBV25-1	CASSEYRGSLTDTQYF
TRBJ2-7	TRBD2	TRBV11-2	CASSLVSGASYEQYF
TRBJ2-5	-	TRBV15	CATRGRETQYF
TRBJ1-5	-	TRBV6-2/TRBV6-3	CASNQQGNQPQHF
TRBJ2-5	TRBD2	TRBV7-6	CASSLLGGGSQETQYF
TRBJ2-5	TRBD2	TRBV7-2	CASSFSGGETQYF
TRBJ2-5	-	TRBV25-1	CASSDVTGEGETQYF
TRBJ2-7	TRBD2	TRBV3-1	CASSRHSGRSPYEQYF